Given below is one TCR beta chain in context. An assay was performed, and its level was deep. Profiled with immunoSEQ multiplex PCR; TCRdb holds only in-frame clones, not every one. Of approximately 2,000,000 clones in the sample, around 95% are singletons; the top ten hold about 1.7%. Trimming took off 5 bases at V and 5 bases at J, with 19 bases between the two ends. Germline V gene sequence: CDR1 SEHNR, CDR2 FQNEAQ (reference sequence). The CDR3 covers 16 residues. This record comes from a study of shared clonotypes between healthy human individuals. As for the study in general: Per donor, three plates held CD4 naive cells, three held CD4 memory, two held CD8 naive and one held CD8 memory.

Selected positively for CCR7 and CD45RO-negative, naive CD8 cells excluded terminally differentiated effector memory CD45RA+ cells. The V and J genes are TRBV7-9 and TRBJ2-1; a weak D match, TRBD2 (5 bases). The TCR was taken from a man aged 18 to 29 in good health. Some clones in this sample may be carry-over from other donors' samples. Input material: naive CD8+ T cells from PBMCs. The CDR3 spells CASSPLGPGLNNEQFF. DNA for the CDR3: TGTGCCAGCAGCCCTCTCGGCCCTGGACTTAACAATGAGCAGTTCTTC. Filled out from reference TRBV7-9 and TRBJ2-1, the complete variable domain reads DTGVSQNPRHKITKRGQNVTFRCDPISEHNRLYWYRQTLGQGPEFLTYFQNEAQLEKSRLLSDRFSAERPKGSFSTLEIQRTEQGDSAMYLCASSPLGPGLNNEQFFGPGTRLTVL.